The rows below give T cell receptor beta chains drawn from one sample of a study of PD-1 blockade in classical Hodgkin lymphoma. Here immunoSEQ multiplex PCR was the method, and the copy in TCRdb shows in-frame clones only, minus some. The table lists under 100,000 clones, 80% to 85% of them singletons. The sample in question was peripheral blood mononuclear cells (PBMCs), obtained at baseline. The source of these receptors is a human donor with classical Hodgkin lymphoma. Both conserved end residues are part of each CDR3. D genes are given only for firm matches. Part of the rows lack a size; the others show once, few, many or a class for expanded clones.

J: TRBJ2-1
V: TRBV7-2
size: .
D: TRBD2
length: 15
DNA: TGTGCCAGCAGCCCCCGGGGGGGGAGGTACAATGAGCAGTTCTTC
CDR3: CASSPRGGRYNEQFF

J: TRBJ2-1
V: TRBV7-9
size: .
D: TRBD1
length: 16
DNA: TGTGCCAGCAGCCCAGGGTGGCGAGGGGGCGGGAATGAGCAGTTCTTC
CDR3: CASSPGWRGGGNEQFF

J: TRBJ2-7
V: TRBV5-1
size: .
D: TRBD1
length: 15
DNA: TGCGCCAGCAGCTTGTCAGGGGGCCTTAAGGACGAGCAGTACTTC
CDR3: CASSLSGGLKDEQYF

J: TRBJ2-1
V: TRBV10-3
size: .
D: .
length: 13
DNA: TGTGCCATCAGTGAGTCTGGATTCAATGAGCAGTTCTTC
CDR3: CAISESGFNEQFF

J: TRBJ2-1
V: TRBV19
size: .
D: TRBD2
length: 15
DNA: TGTGCCAGTAGTCGTAGCGGGGGACCCTACAATGAGCAGTTCTTC
CDR3: CASSRSGGPYNEQFF

J: TRBJ1-2
V: TRBV18
size: few
D: TRBD1
length: 14
DNA: TGTGCCAGCTCACCGCCAGACAGGGTCTCAGGCTACACCTTC
CDR3: CASSPPDRVSGYTF

J: TRBJ2-1
V: TRBV19
size: once
D: TRBD1
length: 15
DNA: TGTGCCAGTAGTCCGGACAGGGGCTCAACAAATGAGCAGTTCTTC
CDR3: CASSPDRGSTNEQFF

J: TRBJ2-1
V: TRBV13
size: once
D: TRBD2
length: 15
DNA: TGTGCCAGCAGCGCCCAGACTAGCGGGAACAATGAGCAGTTCTTC
CDR3: CASSAQTSGNNEQFF

J: TRBJ2-7
V: TRBV18
size: .
D: .
length: 12
DNA: TGTGCCAGCTCACCCGGGGTCTACGAGCAGTACTTC
CDR3: CASSPGVYEQYF

J: TRBJ2-5
V: TRBV5-1
size: .
D: TRBD1
length: 15
DNA: TGCGCCAGCAGCACCGGACAGGGGCCCCAAGAGACCCAGTACTTC
CDR3: CASSTGQGPQETQYF

J: TRBJ2-1
V: TRBV5-1
size: once
D: TRBD2
length: 16
DNA: TGCGCCAGCAGCTTCCCTTTAGCGGGAGGTGGAGATGAGCAGTTCTTC
CDR3: CASSFPLAGGGDEQFF

J: TRBJ2-1
V: TRBV6-6
size: .
D: TRBD2
length: 13
DNA: TGTGCCAGCAGCCGGACTAGCCACAATGAGCAGTTCTTC
CDR3: CASSRTSHNEQFF

J: TRBJ1-1
V: TRBV16
size: few
D: TRBD1
length: 15
DNA: TGTGCCAGCAGCCAATTAGGGGGCGGAAACACTGAAGCTTTCTTT
CDR3: CASSQLGGGNTEAFF

J: TRBJ2-2
V: TRBV5-1
size: .
D: TRBD1
length: 16
DNA: TGCGCCAGCGCGGACAGGGGGCTCTTGAACACCGGGGAGCTGTTTTTT
CDR3: CASADRGLLNTGELFF

J: TRBJ1-1
V: TRBV27
size: .
D: .
length: 13
DNA: TGTGCCAGCAGTCCGAACGGGCACACTGAAGCTTTCTTT
CDR3: CASSPNGHTEAFF

J: TRBJ2-7
V: TRBV7-2
size: .
D: TRBD2
length: 14
DNA: TGTGCCAGCAGCAATAGCGGGAAGACATACGAGCAGTACTTC
CDR3: CASSNSGKTYEQYF

J: TRBJ1-1
V: TRBV10-3
size: .
D: .
length: 14
DNA: TGTGCCATCACCCCGGAAGGGGTACATACTGAAGCTTTCTTT
CDR3: CAITPEGVHTEAFF

J: TRBJ2-1
V: TRBV2
size: .
D: .
length: 15
DNA: TGTGCCAGCAGGCAACTAGCATTCTCCTACAATGAGCAGTTCTTC
CDR3: CASRQLAFSYNEQFF

J: TRBJ2-5
V: TRBV19
size: few
D: TRBD2
length: 16
DNA: TGTGCCAGTAGTAGCCGACTAGCGGGAATCAAAGAGACCCAGTACTTC
CDR3: CASSSRLAGIKETQYF

J: TRBJ2-7
V: TRBV11-2
size: .
D: .
length: 15
DNA: TGTGCCAGCAGCTTAGATCGCTTAACAGGGAACGAGCAGTACTTC
CDR3: CASSLDRLTGNEQYF

J: TRBJ2-2
V: TRBV5-1
size: .
D: .
length: 12
DNA: TGCGCCAGCAGCTTGCACACCGGGGAGCTGTTTTTT
CDR3: CASSLHTGELFF

J: TRBJ2-3
V: TRBV9
size: .
D: .
length: 13
DNA: TGTGCCAGCAGCGTTGATGGCACAGATACGCAGTATTTT
CDR3: CASSVDGTDTQYF

J: TRBJ1-2
V: TRBV5-5
size: .
D: .
length: 14
DNA: TGTGCCAGCCGCTTTGGGGGGAATAACTATGGCTACACCTTC
CDR3: CASRFGGNNYGYTF

J: TRBJ2-7
V: TRBV7-9
size: .
D: .
length: 14
DNA: TGTGCCAGCAGCTTGGGGCAGCAGGTACACGAGCAGTACTTC
CDR3: CASSLGQQVHEQYF

J: TRBJ2-1
V: TRBV5-4
size: once
D: .
length: 12
DNA: TGTGCCAGCGGGTTAACTAGGAATGAGCAGTTCTTC
CDR3: CASGLTRNEQFF

J: TRBJ1-2
V: TRBV18
size: .
D: .
length: 14
DNA: TGTGCCAGCTCACCGGCCGATTTGGACTATGGCTACACCTTC
CDR3: CASSPADLDYGYTF

J: TRBJ2-7
V: TRBV18
size: .
D: .
length: 15
DNA: TGTGCCAGCTCCCGACAGGGTACCGACGGGGGCGAGCAGTACTTC
CDR3: CASSRQGTDGGEQYF

J: TRBJ2-5
V: TRBV5-4
size: .
D: TRBD1
length: 17
DNA: TGTGCCAGCAGCGTTGGCGGGGCACAGGGGGCAATAAGGACCCAGTACTTC
CDR3: CASSVGGAQGAIRTQYF

J: TRBJ2-3
V: TRBV29-1
size: .
D: .
length: 14
DNA: TGCAGCGTTGAAGGGACTCGTCGCACAGATACGCAGTATTTT
CDR3: CSVEGTRRTDTQYF

J: TRBJ2-2
V: TRBV7-6
size: .
D: .
length: 12
DNA: TGTGCCAGCAGCCGCAGGGATGGGGAGCTGTTTTTT
CDR3: CASSRRDGELFF

J: TRBJ1-5
V: TRBV25-1
size: once
D: TRBD1
length: 14
DNA: TGTGCCAGCAGTGAATCAAACAGGGGGGAGCCCCAGCATTTT
CDR3: CASSESNRGEPQHF

J: TRBJ1-2
V: TRBV5-1
size: .
D: .
length: 15
DNA: TGCGCCAGCAGCATGGACCCCGGGACATTTGCCGGCTACACCTTC
CDR3: CASSMDPGTFAGYTF

J: TRBJ2-1
V: TRBV5-6
size: .
D: .
length: 15
DNA: TGTGCCAGCAGCTTGAGGCGGGAAAAGTACAATGAGCAGTTCTTC
CDR3: CASSLRREKYNEQFF

J: TRBJ2-3
V: TRBV10-3
size: .
D: .
length: 13
DNA: TGTGCCATCAGTGAGGGGGACTCAGATACGCAGTATTTT
CDR3: CAISEGDSDTQYF

J: TRBJ1-2
V: TRBV5-1
size: .
D: .
length: 14
DNA: TGCGCCAGCAGCTTGGGGTCCGGGGACTTTGGCTACACCTTC
CDR3: CASSLGSGDFGYTF

J: TRBJ2-3
V: TRBV2
size: once
D: .
length: 15
DNA: TGTGCCAGCAGTGAAAGGGAGCGGAGCACAGATACGCAGTATTTT
CDR3: CASSERERSTDTQYF

J: TRBJ2-1
V: TRBV5-6
size: .
D: TRBD2
length: 11
DNA: TGTGCCAGCAGCCGGGAGGACGAGCAGTTCTTC
CDR3: CASSREDEQFF

J: TRBJ2-7
V: TRBV11-3
size: once
D: .
length: 13
DNA: TGTGCCAGCAGCCCCCGCCAGGGTGGCGAGCAGTACTTC
CDR3: CASSPRQGGEQYF

J: TRBJ1-1
V: TRBV2
size: .
D: .
length: 14
DNA: TGTGCCAGCAGCCTCGAAGTCGGCGGTGCAGAAGCTTTCTTT
CDR3: CASSLEVGGAEAFF

J: TRBJ1-3
V: TRBV28
size: many
D: TRBD1
length: 15
DNA: TGTGCCAGCAGCCCTACCGACAGGGAGGGAAACACCATATATTTT
CDR3: CASSPTDREGNTIYF

J: TRBJ1-2
V: TRBV4-3
size: .
D: TRBD1
length: 15
DNA: TGCGCCAGCAGCTTGACGGGACAGGGATTCGATGGCTACACCTTC
CDR3: CASSLTGQGFDGYTF

J: TRBJ2-7
V: TRBV6-5
size: .
D: .
length: 15
DNA: TGTGCCAGCAGTTACCGGACAGCCCAGCCCTACGAGCAGTACTTC
CDR3: CASSYRTAQPYEQYF

J: TRBJ2-7
V: TRBV6-5
size: .
D: .
length: 11
DNA: TGTGCCTCCCGGAGCCCGTCCGAGCAGTACTTC
CDR3: CASRSPSEQYF

J: TRBJ2-1
V: TRBV5-1
size: .
D: TRBD1
length: 15
DNA: TGCGCCAGCAGGCGCGTCGGGACAGGGAGGGGTGAGCAGTTCTTC
CDR3: CASRRVGTGRGEQFF

J: TRBJ2-7
V: TRBV28
size: .
D: .
length: 13
DNA: TGTGCCAGCAGGGGGACGGGTAACTACGAGCAGTACTTC
CDR3: CASRGTGNYEQYF

J: TRBJ2-1
V: TRBV15
size: .
D: TRBD2
length: 14
DNA: TGTGCCACCAGCAGAGCGGGAGGGTACAATGAGCAGTTCTTC
CDR3: CATSRAGGYNEQFF

J: TRBJ2-7
V: TRBV7-3
size: .
D: .
length: 14
DNA: TGTGCCAGCAGCTCCAGAGAGGAGGGGTACGAGCAGTACTTC
CDR3: CASSSREEGYEQYF

J: TRBJ1-2
V: TRBV9
size: .
D: .
length: 16
DNA: TGTGCCAGCAGCGCCTCCCCACAGTCAAGCCCGACTGGCTACACCTTC
CDR3: CASSASPQSSPTGYTF

J: TRBJ1-5
V: TRBV11-2
size: .
D: TRBD1
length: 14
DNA: TGTGCCAGCAGCGTACAGGGGACCAATCAGCCCCAGCATTTT
CDR3: CASSVQGTNQPQHF

J: TRBJ2-4
V: TRBV28
size: .
D: TRBD2
length: 16
DNA: TGTGCCAGCAGTCTTAGCATACTAGCGGCCAAAAACATTCAGTACTTC
CDR3: CASSLSILAAKNIQYF

J: TRBJ2-7
V: TRBV5-1
size: .
D: .
length: 16
DNA: TGCGCCAGCAGCTTGGGGTTGGGGACTGCTACCTACGAGCAGTACTTC
CDR3: CASSLGLGTATYEQYF

J: TRBJ2-2
V: TRBV10-3
size: .
D: TRBD2
length: 14
DNA: TGTGCCATCAGTGAGCAGGGACTAGCAGGGGAGCTGTTTTTT
CDR3: CAISEQGLAGELFF

J: TRBJ1-1
V: TRBV10-3
size: .
D: .
length: 15
DNA: TGTGCCATCAGTGAGGGGCCGGAGGGAGCCGGTGAAGCTTTCTTT
CDR3: CAISEGPEGAGEAFF

J: TRBJ2-1
V: TRBV30
size: .
D: .
length: 14
DNA: TGTGCCTGGAGTGGCGGGTCCTCCTACAATGAGCAGTTCTTC
CDR3: CAWSGGSSYNEQFF

J: TRBJ2-7
V: TRBV29-1
size: .
D: .
length: 10
DNA: TGCAGCGTTGGAACCTACGAGCAGTACTTC
CDR3: CSVGTYEQYF

J: TRBJ1-4
V: TRBV27
size: once
D: .
length: 16
DNA: TGTGCCAGCAGTTCTATCCGGGCCGCAACTAATGAAAAACTGTTTTTT
CDR3: CASSSIRAATNEKLFF

J: TRBJ2-7
V: TRBV11-3
size: .
D: TRBD1
length: 14
DNA: TGTGCCAGCAGCCCTCCGGGACAGCCCTACGAGCAGTACTTC
CDR3: CASSPPGQPYEQYF

J: TRBJ2-1
V: TRBV4-1
size: .
D: TRBD2
length: 17
DNA: TGCGCCAGCAGCCAAGTCCTACTAGCGGGAGGGATCCATGAGCAGTTCTTC
CDR3: CASSQVLLAGGIHEQFF